Below are 12 T cell receptor beta chains sequenced from a single sample in a study of early T cells in non-severe SARS-CoV-2 infection. TCRdb fed the 5' RACE reads into MiXCR, producing one record per CDR3 protein. The profile shows around 26,000 distinct CDR3 sequences, roughly 4% of them singletons. The sequenced sample was whole blood. These TCRs come from an adult who was a healthcare worker with PCR-confirmed SARS-CoV-2 infection or an uninfected control (not recorded which).

The rearrangement links TRBV6-1 to TRBJ1-5; TRBD1 is a possible D gene (5 bases). CDR1 and CDR2 from the germline V gene are MNHNS and SASEGT. V was pared by 8 bases and J by 4 bases, with 12 bases between. This CDR3 spans 13 amino acids. CDR3 in amino acids: CASRGSTNQPQHF. CDR3 bases: TGTGCCAGCCGGGGCTCAACGAATCAGCCCCAGCATTTT.

Ten or more counts support this clonotype. The chain couples TRBV11-2 to TRBJ2-1, with D possibly being TRBD2 (5 bases). The CDR3 consists of 15 residues. The V gene lost 3 bases and the J gene lost 8 bases, with 17 bases spanning the gap. CDR1 SGHAT and CDR2 FQNNGV come from the germline V gene. CDR3 in amino acids: CASSFFYGNGDEQFF. CDR3 in DNA: TGTGCCAGCAGCTTTTTTTACGGGAACGGGGATGAGCAGTTCTTC.

There are many counts of this clonotype. The V and J genes are TRBV6-2 or TRBV6-3 and TRBJ2-2; 8 bases agree with TRBD2. The CDR3 extends over 17 amino acids. The J segment lost 5 bases and the V segment lost 4 bases, leaving 12 bases of the junction unmatched. Germline values: CDR1 MNHEY, CDR2 SVGEGT. The CDR3 loop is CASSFSGIPLGTGELFF. The DNA for the CDR3 is TGTGCCAGCAGTTTTAGCGGGATACCTTTGGGGACCGGGGAGCTGTTTTTT.

The table lists this clonotype with a few counts. The gene calls are TRBV14 and TRBJ2-5, with no clear D. V was shortened by 3 bases and J by 1 base, with 6 bases between the two germline ends. The CDR3 length is 13 residues. CDR1 is SGHDN, CDR2 FVKESK, per germline. CDR3 nucleotide sequence: TGTGCCAGCAGCCAGCTACCCCAAGAGACCCAGTACTTC. It specifies CASSQLPQETQYF. Supplemented by reference TRBV14 and TRBJ2-5, the full variable domain reads EAGVTQFPSHSVIEKGQTVTLRCDPISGHDNLYWYRRVMGKEIKFLLHFVKESKQDESGMPNNRFLAERTGGTYSTLKVQPAELEDSGVYFCASSQLPQETQYFGPGTRLLVL.

Ten or more counts support this clonotype. The gene calls are TRBV15 and TRBJ1-1, with a weak D call TRBD1 (5 bases). The CDR3 is 15 residues long. V was shortened by 1 base and J by 4 bases, with 13 bases between the two germline ends. Germline lookup yields CDR1 LNHNV and CDR2 YYDKDF (reference sequence). The DNA for the CDR3 is TGTGCCACCAGCAGAGGGGGGTCTTGGATCACTGAAGCTTTCTTT. Encoded protein: CATSRGGSWITEAFF.

V usage is TRBV10-3 and J usage is TRBJ2-2; D not resolved. This CDR3 has 12 residues. CDR1 ENHRY and CDR2 SYGVKD come from the germline V gene. V dropped 9 bases and J dropped 5 bases, with 10 bases sitting between them. CDR3 DNA: TGTGCCATGAGAGTGGGTACCGGGGAGCTGTTTTTT. This codes for CAMRVGTGELFF.

This clonotype appeared a few times. V gene TRBV10-1 combines with J gene TRBJ2-1; D not certain. V was trimmed by 6 bases and J by 1 base, leaving 16 bases between them. The CDR3 covers 16 residues. Germline lookup yields CDR1 WNHNN and CDR2 SYGVQD (reference sequence). Written as DNA, the CDR3 is TGCGCCAGCAGCGGCCAGTCCCCGCGGTCCTACAATGAGCAGTTCTTC. Encoded protein: CASSGQSPRSYNEQFF.

This clonotype was picked up a small number of times. The chain carries TRBV7-2 and TRBJ2-1; D is possibly TRBD2 (5 bases). Trimming took 0 bases from V and 10 from J, leaving 7 bases between them. CDR3 length: 12 residues. Per germline, CDR1 SGHTA and CDR2 FQGNSA. The CDR3 DNA sequence: TGTGCCAGCAGCTTAGCGGAGCGGGAGCAGTTCTTC. This encodes CASSLAEREQFF.

This clonotype has at least ten counts. The rearrangement joins TRBV20-1 to TRBJ2-3; 7 nucleotides agree with TRBD1. The germline CDR1 and CDR2 sequences are DFQATT and SNEGSKA (reference sequence). The CDR3 is made up of 13 amino acids. Trimming took 0 bases from V and 5 from J; bases not matched to a gene: 2. The CDR3 coding sequence is TGCAGTGCTAGAGAGACAGGGATAGATACGCAGTATTTT. This translates into CSARETGIDTQYF.

This clonotype was counted ten times or more. The chain employs TRBV18 and TRBJ1-6, with TRBD1 identical over 9 bases. J lost 3 bases, V lost 1 base, and 1 base had no gene match. CDR3 length: 16 residues. The germline V gene has CDR1 KGHSH and CDR2 LQKENI. CDR3 sequence (DNA): TGTGCCAGCTCACCACGGACAGGGGACTATAATTCACCCCTCCACTTT. This sequence encodes CASSPRTGDYNSPLHF.

The table lists this clonotype with many counts. The chain links TRBV5-6 to TRBJ2-7; no definite D call. Germline V gene sequence: CDR1 SGHDT, CDR2 YYEEEE. The CDR3 length is 14 residues. The V gene lost 0 bases and the J gene lost 3 bases, with 10 bases spanning the gap. The CDR3 is CASSLDPDNYEQYF. CDR3 nucleotide sequence: TGTGCCAGCAGCTTGGATCCAGACAACTACGAGCAGTACTTC.

This clonotype was seen repeatedly, ten times or more. V gene TRBV11-1 combines with J gene TRBJ2-3; unclear D gene. Germline V lookup: CDR1 SGHAT, CDR2 FQDESV (reference sequence). V was clipped by 5 bases and J by 0 bases, with 12 bases between them. The CDR3 contains 15 residues. The CDR3 DNA is TGTGCCAGCAGCCTACTTCGATCTAGCACAGATACGCAGTATTTT. Its translation is CASSLLRSSTDTQYF. Based on the CDR3 plus reference TRBV11-1 and TRBJ2-3, the full variable domain is EAEVAQSPRYKITEKSQAVAFWCDPISGHATLYWYRQILGQGPELLVQFQDESVVDDSQLPKDRFSAERLKGVDSTLKIQPAELGDSAMYLCASSLLRSSTDTQYFGPGTRLTVL.